This TCR beta chain emerged from a study of blood T cell repertoires in COVID-19. The authors' processing: Quantification of nucleated cells was approximated via reference gene primer amplification. The data were produced by immunoSEQ multiplex PCR, yet TCRdb's version contains in-frame clones alone and is incomplete. That table supplies the V and J calls and clone size; D and trimming were determined from the DNA. The repertoire includes around 210,000 clones, about 88% of them detected once, and about a sixth sits in the top ten. Only one count was recorded for this clone. This clonotype originated in a man aged 45-65 years with COVID-19, enrolled during active disease. Specimen: peripheral blood.

The CDR3 sequence: CARGGKDNEQFF. CDR3 coding DNA: TGTGCCAGGGGGGGGAAGGACAATGAGCAGTTCTTC. The chain uses TRBV6-4 and TRBJ2-1, with 7 bases that match TRBD2. The V and J ends lost 9 bases and 5 bases, in that order; junction bases with no gene match: 4. The CDR3 covers 12 residues. The germline CDR1 and CDR2 sequences are MRHNA and SNTAGT.